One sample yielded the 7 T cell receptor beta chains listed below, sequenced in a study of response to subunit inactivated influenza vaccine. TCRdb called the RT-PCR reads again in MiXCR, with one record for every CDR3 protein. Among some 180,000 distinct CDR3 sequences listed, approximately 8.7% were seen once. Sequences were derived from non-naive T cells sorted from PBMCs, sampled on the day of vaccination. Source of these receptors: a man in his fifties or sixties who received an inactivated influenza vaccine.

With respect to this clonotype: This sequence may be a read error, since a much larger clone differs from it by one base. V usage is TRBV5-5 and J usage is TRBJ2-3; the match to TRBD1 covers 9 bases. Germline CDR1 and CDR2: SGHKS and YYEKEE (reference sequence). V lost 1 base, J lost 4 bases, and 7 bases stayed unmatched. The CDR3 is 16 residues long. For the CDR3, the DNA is TGTGCCAGCAGCTTGCAGGACAGGGGAAAAGCAGATACGCAGTATTTT. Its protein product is CASSLQDRGKADTQYF.

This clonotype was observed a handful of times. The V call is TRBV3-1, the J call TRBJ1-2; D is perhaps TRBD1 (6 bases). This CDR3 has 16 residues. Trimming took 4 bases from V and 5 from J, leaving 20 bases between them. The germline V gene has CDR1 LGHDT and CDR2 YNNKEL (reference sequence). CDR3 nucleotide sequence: TGTGCCAGCAGCCGGACCGCGCGGGGGGCTGAGTATGGCTACACCTTC. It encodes CASSRTARGAEYGYTF.

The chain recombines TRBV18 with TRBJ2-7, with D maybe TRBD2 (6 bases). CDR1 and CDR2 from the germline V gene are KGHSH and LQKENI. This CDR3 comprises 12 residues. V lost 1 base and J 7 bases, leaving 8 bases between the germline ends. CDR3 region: CASSPLREEQYF. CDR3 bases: TGTGCCAGCTCACCACTACGGGAGGAGCAGTACTTC.

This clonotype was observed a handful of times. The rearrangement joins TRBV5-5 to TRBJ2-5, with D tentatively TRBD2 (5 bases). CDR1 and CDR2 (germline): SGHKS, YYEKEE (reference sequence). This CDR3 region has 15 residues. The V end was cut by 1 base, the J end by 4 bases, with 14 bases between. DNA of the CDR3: TGTGCCAGCAGCTTGCATCCCCATGCGGGAGAGACCCAGTACTTC. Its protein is CASSLHPHAGETQYF.

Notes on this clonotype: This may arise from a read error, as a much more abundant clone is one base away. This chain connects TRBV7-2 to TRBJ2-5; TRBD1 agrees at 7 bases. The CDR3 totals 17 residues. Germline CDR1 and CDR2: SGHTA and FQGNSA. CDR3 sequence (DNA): TGTGCCAGCAGCTTAAGGGGGACAGATTATTTTCAAGAGACCCGGTACTTC. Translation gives CASSLRGTDYFQETRYF. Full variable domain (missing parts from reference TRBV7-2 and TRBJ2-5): GAGVSQSPSNKVTEKGKDVELRCDPISGHTALYWYRQSLGQGLEFLIYFQGNSAPDKSGLPSDRFSAERTGGSVSTLTIQRTQQEDSAVYLCASSLRGTDYFQETRYFGPGTRLLVL.

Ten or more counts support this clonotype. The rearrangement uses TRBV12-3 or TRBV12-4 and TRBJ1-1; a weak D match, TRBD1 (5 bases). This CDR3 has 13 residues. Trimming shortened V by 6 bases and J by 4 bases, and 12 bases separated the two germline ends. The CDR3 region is CASSLGRGTEAFF. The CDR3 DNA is TGTGCCAGCAGCCTAGGGAGGGGCACTGAAGCTTTCTTT.

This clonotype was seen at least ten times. The CDR3 loop is CASSESGTQTQPQHF. As DNA, the CDR3 is TGTGCCAGCAGCGAATCCGGGACCCAGACCCAGCCCCAGCATTTT. The V gene is TRBV9, the J gene TRBJ1-5, with D tentatively TRBD1 (5 bases). This CDR3 spans 15 amino acids. Between the trimmed V and J ends, which lost 3 bases and 7 bases, there was a span of 17 bases. Germline V gene lookup returns CDR1 SGDLS and CDR2 YYNGEE. The variable domain in full, completed from reference TRBV9 and TRBJ1-5, reads DSGVTQTPKHLITATGQRVTLRCSPRSGDLSVYWYQQSLDQGLQFLIQYYNGEERAKGNILERFSAQQFPDLHSELNLSSLELGDSALYFCASSESGTQTQPQHFGDGTRLSIL.